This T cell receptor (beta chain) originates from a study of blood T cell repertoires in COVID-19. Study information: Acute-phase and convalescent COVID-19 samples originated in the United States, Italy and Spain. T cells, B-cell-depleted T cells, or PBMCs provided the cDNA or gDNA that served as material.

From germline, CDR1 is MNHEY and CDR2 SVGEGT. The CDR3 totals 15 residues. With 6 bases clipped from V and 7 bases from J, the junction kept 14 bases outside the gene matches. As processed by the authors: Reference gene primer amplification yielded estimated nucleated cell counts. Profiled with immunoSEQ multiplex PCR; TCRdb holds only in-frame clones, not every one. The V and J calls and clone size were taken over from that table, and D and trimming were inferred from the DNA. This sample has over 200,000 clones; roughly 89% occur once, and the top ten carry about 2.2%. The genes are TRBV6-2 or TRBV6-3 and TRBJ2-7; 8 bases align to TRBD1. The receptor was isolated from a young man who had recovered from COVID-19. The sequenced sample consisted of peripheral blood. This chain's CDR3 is CASSLFARGPREQYF. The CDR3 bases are TGTGCCAGCAGCCTCTTTGCCAGGGGGCCGAGGGAGCAGTACTTC.